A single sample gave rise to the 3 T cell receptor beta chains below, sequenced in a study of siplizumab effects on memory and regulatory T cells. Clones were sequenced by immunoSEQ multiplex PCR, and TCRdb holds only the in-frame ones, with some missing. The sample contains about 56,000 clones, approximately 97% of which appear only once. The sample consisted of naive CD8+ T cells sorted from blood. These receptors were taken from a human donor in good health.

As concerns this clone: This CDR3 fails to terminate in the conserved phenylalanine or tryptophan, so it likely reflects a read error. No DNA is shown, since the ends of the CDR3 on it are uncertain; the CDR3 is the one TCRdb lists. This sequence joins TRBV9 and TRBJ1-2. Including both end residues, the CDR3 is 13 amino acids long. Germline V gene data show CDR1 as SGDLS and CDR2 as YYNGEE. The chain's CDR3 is CASSAEDRGTGTL.

CDR3 coding DNA: TGTGCCAGCAGCTTAGCTCAAACCGAGACTAGCGGGAGTAGCTACGAGCAGTACTTC. Protein sequence: CASSLAQTETSGSSYEQYF. The J gene is TRBJ2-7, the V gene TRBV11-2; TRBD2 matches 12 bases. Germline lookup yields CDR1 SGHAT and CDR2 FQNNGV. This CDR3 has 19 amino acids. The V gene end was trimmed by 1 base and the J gene end by 3 bases; junction bases not matched to a gene: 13.

The CDR3 bases are TGTGCCAGCAGTCCCCTCTGGGGGGGCCAGCAAGAGACCCAGTACTTC. Protein product: CASSPLWGGQQETQYF. J is TRBJ2-5 and V is TRBV27, with a possible D match to TRBD2 (7 bases). This CDR3 spans 16 amino acids. Trimming took 5 bases from V and 2 from J, leaving 18 bases between them. Germline lookup yields CDR1 MNHEY and CDR2 SMNVEV (reference sequence).